This is a list of T cell receptor beta chains from one sample in a study of cytomegalovirus exposure and HLA in healthy donors. The table came from immunoSEQ multiplex PCR; TCRdb's copy has only in-frame clones and leaves some out. The table includes 200,000 to 250,000 clones, about 83% detected once. Sequencing was performed on PBMCs. These receptors originate from a woman in her forties or fifties in good health and CMV-seropositive. The CDR3 runs from the conserved cysteine through the conserved F or W. A D gene is named only where the DNA matches it firmly. Not every row has a clone size; where given, it reads once, few, many or a size class.

cdr3_nt: TGTGCCAGCAGCCCCCGGACAGGGGTCATGAACACTGAAGCTTTCTTT
cdr3_aa: CASSPRTGVMNTEAFF
v_call: TRBV7-9
cdr3_length: 16
j_call: TRBJ1-1
d_call: TRBD1
clone_size: -

cdr3_nt: TGTGCCAGCAGTGATAGCCCCCCGAGCGAGCAGTACTTC
cdr3_aa: CASSDSPPSEQYF
v_call: TRBV6-1
cdr3_length: 13
j_call: TRBJ2-7
d_call: -
clone_size: -

cdr3_nt: TGTGCCAGCGGCAGGCAGAACACCGGGGAGCTGTTTTTT
cdr3_aa: CASGRQNTGELFF
v_call: TRBV6-1
cdr3_length: 13
j_call: TRBJ2-2
d_call: -
clone_size: -

cdr3_nt: TGTGCCAGCAGCTTTTACGGGGGGTCGTACTTC
cdr3_aa: CASSFYGGSYF
v_call: TRBV11-2
cdr3_length: 11
j_call: TRBJ2-7
d_call: TRBD2
clone_size: -

cdr3_nt: TGTGCCAGCAGGCCTCCGGGGGGGGCAGGGGGTCCCAATCAGCCCCAGCATTTT
cdr3_aa: CASRPPGGAGGPNQPQHF
v_call: TRBV27
cdr3_length: 18
j_call: TRBJ1-5
d_call: TRBD1
clone_size: -

cdr3_nt: TGTGCCAGCAGTTACGACATGAACACTGAAGCTTTCTTT
cdr3_aa: CASSYDMNTEAFF
v_call: TRBV6-5
cdr3_length: 13
j_call: TRBJ1-1
d_call: -
clone_size: -

cdr3_nt: TGCGCCAGCAGCTTTAGGGACAGGACACAAGAGACCCAGTACTTC
cdr3_aa: CASSFRDRTQETQYF
v_call: TRBV5-1
cdr3_length: 15
j_call: TRBJ2-5
d_call: TRBD1
clone_size: -

cdr3_nt: TGCGCCAGCAGCCGGACAGCCCCCGGCACAGATACGCAGTATTTT
cdr3_aa: CASSRTAPGTDTQYF
v_call: TRBV5-1
cdr3_length: 15
j_call: TRBJ2-3
d_call: -
clone_size: -

cdr3_nt: TGTGCCACCAGCAGAACTAGCGGGGCCACAGATACGCAGTATTTT
cdr3_aa: CATSRTSGATDTQYF
v_call: TRBV15
cdr3_length: 15
j_call: TRBJ2-3
d_call: TRBD2
clone_size: -

cdr3_nt: TGTGCCAGCAGGGCCTACACGGGACAGCTCTATGGCTACACCTTC
cdr3_aa: CASRAYTGQLYGYTF
v_call: TRBV2
cdr3_length: 15
j_call: TRBJ1-2
d_call: TRBD1
clone_size: once

cdr3_nt: TGTGCCAGCTCACCACCCTCAGGGGACACTGAAGCTTTCTTT
cdr3_aa: CASSPPSGDTEAFF
v_call: TRBV18
cdr3_length: 14
j_call: TRBJ1-1
d_call: -
clone_size: -

cdr3_nt: TGTGCCTGGAGTGTATGGAGGAGCGGGGGCTCCTATGAGCAGTTCTTC
cdr3_aa: CAWSVWRSGGSYEQFF
v_call: TRBV30
cdr3_length: 16
j_call: TRBJ2-1
d_call: TRBD2
clone_size: -

cdr3_nt: TGTGCCAGCCTGGACAGAATTGCCTACGAGCAGTACTTC
cdr3_aa: CASLDRIAYEQYF
v_call: TRBV2
cdr3_length: 13
j_call: TRBJ2-7
d_call: -
clone_size: -

cdr3_nt: TGTGCCAGTAACTCAGGCTCCATGAACACTGAAGCTTTCTTT
cdr3_aa: CASNSGSMNTEAFF
v_call: TRBV19
cdr3_length: 14
j_call: TRBJ1-1
d_call: -
clone_size: -

cdr3_nt: TGTGCCAGCAGCTCGGATGGGACAGGGGAGGCCGGGAAGACCCAGTACTTC
cdr3_aa: CASSSDGTGEAGKTQYF
v_call: TRBV5-4
cdr3_length: 17
j_call: TRBJ2-5
d_call: TRBD1
clone_size: -

cdr3_nt: TGTGCCAGCAGCCCGACTAGCGGGGGGCCCTACAATGAGCAGTTCTTC
cdr3_aa: CASSPTSGGPYNEQFF
v_call: TRBV9
cdr3_length: 16
j_call: TRBJ2-1
d_call: TRBD2
clone_size: -

cdr3_nt: TGTGCCAGCAGTCTCTCAGGGCCGTCCTACGAGCAGTACTTC
cdr3_aa: CASSLSGPSYEQYF
v_call: TRBV27
cdr3_length: 14
j_call: TRBJ2-7
d_call: -
clone_size: -

cdr3_nt: TGTGCTAGTGGTTTGCCAGGGGTGAGGACTGAAGCTTTCTTT
cdr3_aa: CASGLPGVRTEAFF
v_call: TRBV12-5
cdr3_length: 14
j_call: TRBJ1-1
d_call: -
clone_size: -

cdr3_nt: TGTGCCTGGAGTGGCAACTCCGCCACTGAAGCTTTCTTT
cdr3_aa: CAWSGNSATEAFF
v_call: TRBV30
cdr3_length: 13
j_call: TRBJ1-1
d_call: -
clone_size: once

cdr3_nt: TGTGCCAGCAGCCTCGGACAGGGGTTGAACACTGAAGCTTTCTTT
cdr3_aa: CASSLGQGLNTEAFF
v_call: TRBV6-6
cdr3_length: 15
j_call: TRBJ1-1
d_call: TRBD1
clone_size: -

cdr3_nt: TGTGCCAGCAGCCACAGGGGCACTGAAGCTTTCTTT
cdr3_aa: CASSHRGTEAFF
v_call: TRBV5-6
cdr3_length: 12
j_call: TRBJ1-1
d_call: TRBD1
clone_size: few

cdr3_nt: TGTGCCAGCAGGCGGACAGTAAACCATAATTCACCCCTCCACTTT
cdr3_aa: CASRRTVNHNSPLHF
v_call: TRBV6-5
cdr3_length: 15
j_call: TRBJ1-6
d_call: -
clone_size: -

cdr3_nt: TGCAGCGTAGCCGGACAGGGGGCATACTATGGCTACACCTTC
cdr3_aa: CSVAGQGAYYGYTF
v_call: TRBV29-1
cdr3_length: 14
j_call: TRBJ1-2
d_call: TRBD1
clone_size: -

cdr3_nt: TGCGCCAGCAGCCTGGAGGGACAGCCAAATCAGCCCCAGCATTTT
cdr3_aa: CASSLEGQPNQPQHF
v_call: TRBV5-1
cdr3_length: 15
j_call: TRBJ1-5
d_call: TRBD1
clone_size: -

cdr3_nt: TGTGCCAGCAGCACGGGGACAGGGCAGGGCTACACCTTC
cdr3_aa: CASSTGTGQGYTF
v_call: TRBV5-4
cdr3_length: 13
j_call: TRBJ1-2
d_call: TRBD1
clone_size: -

cdr3_nt: TGTGCCAGCAGCGAGACACTCCACAATGAGCAGTTCTTC
cdr3_aa: CASSETLHNEQFF
v_call: TRBV9
cdr3_length: 13
j_call: TRBJ2-1
d_call: -
clone_size: -

cdr3_nt: TGTGCCAGCAGTGAAGGGCAGGCCAATGGGGAGACCCAGTACTTC
cdr3_aa: CASSEGQANGETQYF
v_call: TRBV2
cdr3_length: 15
j_call: TRBJ2-5
d_call: -
clone_size: -

cdr3_nt: TGTGCCAGGACAGTTCCATATGGCTACACCTTC
cdr3_aa: CARTVPYGYTF
v_call: TRBV21-1
cdr3_length: 11
j_call: TRBJ1-2
d_call: -
clone_size: few

cdr3_nt: TGTGCCAGCAGCTTTCGCAGGGTGAGCGAAAAACTGTTTTTT
cdr3_aa: CASSFRRVSEKLFF
v_call: TRBV5-6
cdr3_length: 14
j_call: TRBJ1-4
d_call: -
clone_size: -

cdr3_nt: TGTGCCAGTAGTCCCGGGACAGCTAAAAATCAGCCCCAGCATTTT
cdr3_aa: CASSPGTAKNQPQHF
v_call: TRBV19
cdr3_length: 15
j_call: TRBJ1-5
d_call: TRBD1
clone_size: -

cdr3_nt: TGCGCCAGCAGCCAAATAACTAGGCCGAACACTGAAGCTTTCTTT
cdr3_aa: CASSQITRPNTEAFF
v_call: TRBV4-1
cdr3_length: 15
j_call: TRBJ1-1
d_call: -
clone_size: -

cdr3_nt: TGTGCCAGCAGCCGAAGCGCCTCGGGCTACACCTTC
cdr3_aa: CASSRSASGYTF
v_call: TRBV6-5
cdr3_length: 12
j_call: TRBJ1-2
d_call: -
clone_size: -

cdr3_nt: TGTGCCAGTAGTCTTCCCAGGGGGCGAATTGAAAAACTGTTTTTT
cdr3_aa: CASSLPRGRIEKLFF
v_call: TRBV19
cdr3_length: 15
j_call: TRBJ1-4
d_call: TRBD1
clone_size: -

cdr3_nt: TGCGCCAGCAGCGGGCAGGGCTACAATGAGCAGTTCTTC
cdr3_aa: CASSGQGYNEQFF
v_call: TRBV5-1
cdr3_length: 13
j_call: TRBJ2-1
d_call: -
clone_size: once

cdr3_nt: TGTGCCAGCAGCTTACGGACTAGCGGGGGCAATGAGCAGTTCTTC
cdr3_aa: CASSLRTSGGNEQFF
v_call: TRBV11-2
cdr3_length: 15
j_call: TRBJ2-1
d_call: TRBD2
clone_size: -

cdr3_nt: TGCGCCAGCAGCCAAGATCTGGACAACTACGAGCAGTACTTC
cdr3_aa: CASSQDLDNYEQYF
v_call: TRBV4-3
cdr3_length: 14
j_call: TRBJ2-7
d_call: -
clone_size: -

cdr3_nt: TGTGCCAGCTCCTTGGACGGGGGGAATCTCAGGTACTACGAGCAGTACTTC
cdr3_aa: CASSLDGGNLRYYEQYF
v_call: TRBV18
cdr3_length: 17
j_call: TRBJ2-7
d_call: TRBD2
clone_size: -

cdr3_nt: TGTGCCAGCAGCGGGGGGGCGACAAGAGCGAACACCGGGGAGCTGTTTTTT
cdr3_aa: CASSGGATRANTGELFF
v_call: TRBV11-1
cdr3_length: 17
j_call: TRBJ2-2
d_call: -
clone_size: -

cdr3_nt: TGTGCCAAAGCTCCCGGGACAGGGGGACAGCCCCAGCATTTT
cdr3_aa: CAKAPGTGGQPQHF
v_call: TRBV10-3
cdr3_length: 14
j_call: TRBJ1-5
d_call: TRBD1
clone_size: -

cdr3_nt: TGTGCCAGCAGCGTTTCCCCGACAGGGCACAATGAGCAGTTCTTC
cdr3_aa: CASSVSPTGHNEQFF
v_call: TRBV9
cdr3_length: 15
j_call: TRBJ2-1
d_call: TRBD1
clone_size: -

cdr3_nt: TGTGCCAGCAGAAAGCAGGGGCCCTCCTACGAGCAGTACTTC
cdr3_aa: CASRKQGPSYEQYF
v_call: TRBV5-6
cdr3_length: 14
j_call: TRBJ2-7
d_call: -
clone_size: few

cdr3_nt: TGTGCCAGCAGCCCGCCACAGGGGAGCCTGAGAGACGAGCAGTACTTC
cdr3_aa: CASSPPQGSLRDEQYF
v_call: TRBV7-9
cdr3_length: 16
j_call: TRBJ2-7
d_call: TRBD1
clone_size: -

cdr3_nt: TGTGCCAGCAGCGTAGGCGGGGGGGTTCGTTCCTACAATGAGCAGTTCTTC
cdr3_aa: CASSVGGGVRSYNEQFF
v_call: TRBV9
cdr3_length: 17
j_call: TRBJ2-1
d_call: TRBD2
clone_size: -

cdr3_nt: TGTGCCAGCAGTTCCCCAGGACAGGGGATAGGCACTGAAGCTTTCTTT
cdr3_aa: CASSSPGQGIGTEAFF
v_call: TRBV28
cdr3_length: 16
j_call: TRBJ1-1
d_call: TRBD1
clone_size: -

cdr3_nt: TGTGCCAGCAGTGTTAGGGGGACAGGGGGGAACGAGCAGTACTTC
cdr3_aa: CASSVRGTGGNEQYF
v_call: TRBV6-1
cdr3_length: 15
j_call: TRBJ2-7
d_call: TRBD1
clone_size: -

cdr3_nt: TGTGCCAGCAGCGGTATAAGAGGGGAGACCCAGTACTTC
cdr3_aa: CASSGIRGETQYF
v_call: TRBV7-9
cdr3_length: 13
j_call: TRBJ2-5
d_call: -
clone_size: -

cdr3_nt: TGTGCCAGTAGCGGGGGGGCGTACGAGCAGTACTTC
cdr3_aa: CASSGGAYEQYF
v_call: TRBV19
cdr3_length: 12
j_call: TRBJ2-7
d_call: TRBD2
clone_size: -

cdr3_nt: TGTGCCAGCAGACAATCCACAGGGCTGAGATACGAGCAGTACTTC
cdr3_aa: CASRQSTGLRYEQYF
v_call: TRBV13
cdr3_length: 15
j_call: TRBJ2-7
d_call: -
clone_size: -

cdr3_nt: TGCGCCAGCAGTGACGCCAGGTTGAACACTGAAGCTTTCTTT
cdr3_aa: CASSDARLNTEAFF
v_call: TRBV10-1
cdr3_length: 14
j_call: TRBJ1-1
d_call: -
clone_size: few

cdr3_nt: TGTGCCAGCAGCGGGTTCGTTGACGGCGGGTATGGCTACACCTTC
cdr3_aa: CASSGFVDGGYGYTF
v_call: TRBV9
cdr3_length: 15
j_call: TRBJ1-2
d_call: -
clone_size: -

cdr3_nt: TGTGCCAGCAGCCCTGGCGGCGGGGGTCCCTACGAGCAGTACTTC
cdr3_aa: CASSPGGGGPYEQYF
v_call: TRBV7-3
cdr3_length: 15
j_call: TRBJ2-7
d_call: TRBD2
clone_size: -